The text below deals with one TCR beta chain. Its binding antigen is unknown. Base qualities are not at hand, and no much larger clone is one base apart. To identify antigen-specific CD4+ T cell clonotypes by their expansion, the ViraFEST assay first stimulated PBMC with viral peptide pools and then applied TCR sequencing. After around 11 days of culture, CD4+ T cells were isolated with the EasySep CD4+ T cell isolation kit. Each participant received two doses of an mRNA SARS-CoV-2 vaccine, either BNT162b2 or mRNA-1273. The absence of prior SARS-CoV-2 infection in healthy vaccine recipients was confirmed by negative nucleocapsid antibodies before and after vaccination. Each well held 1.5 million to 2 million PBMC cultured in IMDM containing about 5.5% human AB serum, roughly 9.6 IU/ml IL-2 and gentamicin, along with roughly 10 ug/ml peptides. On days 3 and 7, half of the culture medium was replaced with fresh IL-2-containing medium. Each peptide stimulation condition was cultured in triplicate wells unless otherwise noted. PBMC were separated from whole blood using Ficoll-Paque Plus gradient centrifugation and were then either cryopreserved at -140C or used fresh. The overlapping peptide pools covered the spike proteins of SARS-CoV-2 and of the common cold coronaviruses HCoV-NL63, HCoV-OC43 and HCoV-229E. The QIAamp micro DNA kit was used to extract genomic DNA from the cultured CD4+ T cells.

This sample is drawn from a study of vaccination effects on CD4 cells after COVID-19 (dated by TCRdb to between 2021 and 2022). In terms of the full investigation: Post-vaccine samples across the study were collected a median of 72 days after the second dose, with a range of 14 to 241. In both COVID-19 convalescent patients and infection-naive vaccine recipients, the study compared SARS-CoV-2 spike-specific CD4+ TCR repertoires from before mRNA vaccination with those from after it. Altogether, 10 COVID-19 convalescent patients and several SARS-CoV-2-naive healthy vaccine recipients made up the full study. Cultures from other donors in the study were sequenced with the Oncomine TCR Beta short-read assay on an Illumina iSeq 100.

Results the study describes overall, beyond this receptor: Only a small number of convalescent patients were included, and no early post-infection timepoints were available, which limited the study. Among healthy vaccine recipients, nearly all vaccine-induced clones were SARS-CoV-2 mono-reactive, and only 1 of 255 was cross-reactive with common cold coronaviruses. At late post-vaccination timepoints, both infection-induced and vaccine-induced clones showed marked clonal contraction, consistent with waning T cell responses.

The germline V gene (reference sequence) gives CDR1 as LNHNV and CDR2 as YYDKDF. Relative to germline, V is 9 bases shorter and J is 6 bases shorter, with 15 bases between their ends. From its cysteine to its phenylalanine, the CDR3 spans 13 amino acids. Kept here is only the CDR3 DNA, which spans 39 bases and is read in frame from base 1. Library generation was performed with the immunoSEQ multiplex PCR assay. TCR beta CDR3 sequencing was performed on DNA from the cultured, isolated CD4+ T cells. In the source study's methods: Non-productive TCR sequences were discarded, and reads were trimmed to the CDR3 region, with only CDR3s of 7 or more amino acids retained. Antigen-specific clonotypes were identified with the MANAFEST web app by comparing expansion in peptide wells against reference cultures. To be called positive, a clone needed expansion at FDR<0.05 compared with the reference and with all other wells, an odds ratio greater than 5, and a frequency greater than 0.1% in two replicate wells. Cross-reactive clonotypes were defined as significantly expanded in SARS-CoV-2 spike wells and in at least one common cold coronavirus spike condition. CDR3 similarity was assessed by Levenshtein distance using the stringdist R package, and unrooted trees were constructed with ape in R 3.6.1. TCRdb took over this immuneACCESS table, retaining in-frame rearrangements with V and J assigned. Such tables are incomplete; in checked studies, under half of the missing clones stem from an unresolved V gene, and the remainder is unexplained. V, J and clone size are those of that table, while D and trimming were read from the DNA. The sample table lists 84,000 or so clones, under 85% of them with a count of one. Approximately 1% of the sample comes from the top ten.

Specimen: CD4+ T cells from PBMCs cultured with HCoV-OC43 spike peptides, collected after COVID-19 vaccination. The sample's cell subset or site label, in plain terms: HCoV-OC43 spike overlapping peptide pool stimulation. This TCR derives from a human donor who received a COVID-19 vaccine. The chain links TRBV15 with TRBJ1-5; TRBD1 is a weak D gene call, 5 bases matching. CDR3 reads: CATGDSAGQPQHF. The DNA sequence follows: TGTGCCACTGGGGACTCGGCGGGTCAGCCCCAGCATTTT.